This passage covers 30 T cell receptor beta chains from one sample sequenced in a study of cytomegalovirus exposure and HLA in healthy donors. The PCR ran on 60 Vbeta and 13 Jbeta primers. Measured with immunoSEQ multiplex PCR; TCRdb has only the in-frame clones, and not every one. This table has 140,000 or so clones, about 61% appearing once. Material: PBMCs. The receptor set was obtained from a male donor in good health and CMV-seronegative.

The J gene is TRBJ1-5, the V gene TRBV5-5, with D possibly matching TRBD1 (5 bases). Trimming shortened V by 3 bases and J by 1 base, and 11 bases separated the two germline ends. This CDR3 is built from 15 residues. In germline, CDR1 is SGHKS, CDR2 YYEKEE (reference sequence). The CDR3: CASSSLTDSNQPQHF. As DNA, the CDR3 is TGTGCCAGCAGCTCGCTGACAGACAGCAATCAGCCCCAGCATTTT.

This rearrangement joins TRBV7-3 to TRBJ2-1; D is ambiguous. The length of the CDR3 is 12 residues. Germline V gene sequence: CDR1 SGHTA, CDR2 FQGTGA. Trimming removed 0 bases at V and 8 bases at J, with 5 bases between. CDR3 amino acids: CASSLTADEQFF. CDR3 DNA: TGTGCCAGCAGCTTAACGGCGGATGAGCAGTTCTTC.

This chain connects TRBV4-2 to TRBJ2-5; 10 bases agree with TRBD2. Germline V gene sequence: CDR1 LGHNA, CDR2 YNFKEQ. The CDR3 is made up of 17 amino acids. Trimming removed 1 base from V and 5 bases from J; junction bases left unmatched: 10. In DNA, the CDR3 is TGTGCCAGCAGCCAAGGACACGAGCGGGGGGGCCGGGAGACCCAGTACTTC. Its translation: CASSQGHERGGRETQYF.

V and J are TRBV30 and TRBJ1-2; TRBD1 matches 7 bases. In germline, CDR1 is GTSNPN, CDR2 SVGIG (reference sequence). CDR3 length: 13 residues. V gave up 4 bases and J gave up 8 bases; unmatched junction bases: 10. The CDR3 nucleotides are TGTGCCTGGACCCCGGGAGGGGGCTTGGGCTACACCTTC. Protein product: CAWTPGGGLGYTF.

This clone was observed a handful of times. The chain's CDR3 is CASSFTGGETQYF. The CDR3 DNA is TGTGCCAGCAGCTTTACTGGGGGGGAGACCCAGTACTTC. The chain couples TRBV7-3 to TRBJ2-5; a possible D gene is TRBD2 (6 bases). Trimming took off 3 bases at V and 5 bases at J, with 10 bases between the two ends. The CDR3 extends over 13 amino acids. Germline V gene lookup returns CDR1 SGHTA and CDR2 FQGTGA. Using reference TRBV7-3 and TRBJ2-5 for the parts outside the CDR3, the full variable domain is GAGVSQTPSNKVTEKGKYVELRCDPISGHTALYWYRQSLGQGPEFLIYFQGTGAADDSGLPNDRFFAVRPEGSVSTLKIQRTERGDSAVYLCASSFTGGETQYFGPGTRLLVL.

This clone was counted a single time. The chain recombines TRBV30 with TRBJ1-1, with D maybe TRBD1 (5 bases). Germline CDR1 reads GTSNPN; CDR2 reads SVGIG (reference sequence). The CDR3 totals 13 residues. The V and J ends lost 1 base and 0 bases respectively, with 6 bases between them. Here the CDR3 DNA reads TGTGCCTGGAGTGCAGGGTTGAACACTGAAGCTTTCTTT. Protein product: CAWSAGLNTEAFF.

This rearrangement joins TRBV7-9 to TRBJ2-7, with TRBD1 matching 8 bases. The junction had 12 bases not matched to a gene; V was cut back by 4 bases and J by 7 bases. Looked up from germline, CDR1 is SEHNR and CDR2 is FQNEAQ (reference sequence). CDR3 length: 15 amino acids. The CDR3 reads CASSSIRQGLGEQYF. The CDR3 DNA reads as TGTGCCAGCAGCTCAATCAGACAGGGGCTGGGTGAGCAGTACTTC.

The chain employs TRBV28 and TRBJ1-2; perhaps TRBD1 as D (5 bases). CDR1 is MDHEN and CDR2 is SYDVKM in the germline V gene. Trimming removed 2 bases from V and 2 bases from J, with 9 bases in between. This CDR3 has 14 residues. The CDR3 DNA follows: TGTGCCAGCAGTTTAACAGGACGCAACTATGGCTACACCTTC. Its translation: CASSLTGRNYGYTF.

This clone appeared a few times. The chain employs TRBV28 and TRBJ1-5; 10 positions agree with TRBD1. The CDR3 length is 12 residues. CDR1 and CDR2 (germline): MDHEN, SYDVKM. The CDR3 coding sequence is TGTGCAACCGGGACAGGGGTTCAGCCCCAGCATTTT. Protein: CATGTGVQPQHF. Full variable domain (rest looked up from reference TRBV28 and TRBJ1-5): DVKVTQSSRYLVKRTGEKVFLECVQDMDHENMFWYRQDPGLGLRLIYFSYDVKMKEKGDIPEGYSVSREKKERFSLILESASTNQTSMYLCATGTGVQPQHFGDGTRLSIL.

The genes are TRBV5-4 and TRBJ2-7; unclear D gene. V lost 1 base to trimming and J lost 7 bases, with 9 bases between them. CDR3 length equals 12 residues. CDR1 SGHNT and CDR2 YYREEE come from the germline V gene (reference sequence). CDR3 sequence reads: CASSLFSTEQYF. The CDR3, as DNA: TGTGCCAGCAGCTTGTTTAGCACGGAGCAGTACTTC.

This clone turned up a few times. The chain has TRBV7-3 and TRBJ2-1; D possibly corresponds to TRBD2 (7 bases). This CDR3 is built from 15 residues. Trimming removed 3 bases from V and 5 bases from J, with 14 bases in between. CDR1 is SGHTA and CDR2 is FQGTGA in the germline V gene. The CDR3 coding sequence is TGTGCCAGCAGCTTGACGGGGGAGGGGGACAATGAGCAGTTCTTC. Translating it yields CASSLTGEGDNEQFF.

This chain joins TRBV12-5 and TRBJ2-7; D is perhaps TRBD1 (5 bases). The germline gives CDR1 LGHNT, CDR2 FRNRAP. Between the trimmed V and J ends, which lost 1 base and 4 bases, there was a span of 11 bases. This CDR3 contains 14 residues. The CDR3 loop is CASGLGRAAYEQYF. The DNA for the CDR3 is TGTGCTAGTGGTTTGGGCAGGGCAGCGTACGAGCAGTACTTC.

As concerns this clone: The junction departs from germline at one end; a sequencing error may be responsible. The chain recombines TRBV2 with TRBJ1-2; a possible D gene is TRBD1 (5 bases). The CDR3 covers 13 residues. CDR1 SNHLY and CDR2 FYNNEI come from the germline V gene. The CDR3 DNA is TGTGCCAGCAGTGACCGCAGGGCTAGAAAAGACCCCTTC. Amino acids: CASSDRRARKDPF.

In the case of this clone: A read error may account for a junction end that differs from germline. V usage is TRBV25-1 and J usage is TRBJ1-4; no firm D call. The CDR3 spans 16 residues. Germline V gene lookup returns CDR1 MGHDK and CDR2 SYGVNS. CDR3 DNA: TGTGCCCGCAGTGATCTTAGCCCGTCAACTAATGAAAAACTGTTTTTT. Protein product: CARSDLSPSTNEKLFF.

The rearrangement joins TRBV18 to TRBJ2-5; possibly TRBD2 for D (5 bases). With 3 bases removed from V and 1 base from J, the gap between germline ends came to 15 bases. The CDR3 spans 16 residues. Germline CDR1 is KGHSH and CDR2 is LQKENI. CDR3 nucleotides: TGTGCCAGCTCACCTCGGCGGGTTAGAGGCCAAGAGACCCAGTACTTC. It is translated as CASSPRRVRGQETQYF.

The chain links TRBV5-1 to TRBJ2-2, with D unclear. CDR3 length equals 12 residues. Germline loops: CDR1 SGHRS, CDR2 YFSETQ. The germline V and J ends were trimmed by 1 base and 8 bases, with 6 bases remaining between them. The CDR3 sequence is CASSLTSGELFF. The CDR3 coding sequence is TGCGCCAGCAGCTTGACATCGGGGGAGCTGTTTTTT. Filled out from reference TRBV5-1 and TRBJ2-2, the complete variable domain reads KAGVTQTPRYLIKTRGQQVTLSCSPISGHRSVSWYQQTPGQGLQFLFEYFSETQRNKGNFPGRFSGRQFSNSRSEMNVSTLELGDSALYLCASSLTSGELFFGEGSRLTVL.

The chain is built from TRBV19 and TRBJ1-2; possibly TRBD1 for D (6 bases). Trimming removed 8 bases from V and 8 bases from J, with 15 bases in between. The CDR3 totals 12 residues. Germline V CDR1 and CDR2: LNHDA, SQIVND (reference sequence). CDR3 DNA sequence: TGTGCCAGTTCTACAGGGCGCCACGGCTACACCTTC. Residues: CASSTGRHGYTF.

The chain joins TRBV9 to TRBJ2-5, with 14 nucleotides matching TRBD2. Germline CDR1 SGDLS, CDR2 YYNGEE. V lost 2 bases and J lost 1; bases outside the gene matches: 1. The CDR3 runs to 16 residues. CDR3 DNA sequence: TGTGCCAGCAGCGTGGGACTAGCGGGGGCCCAAGAGACCCAGTACTTC. This gives the protein CASSVGLAGAQETQYF. The variable domain in full, completed from reference TRBV9 and TRBJ2-5, reads DSGVTQTPKHLITATGQRVTLRCSPRSGDLSVYWYQQSLDQGLQFLIQYYNGEERAKGNILERFSAQQFPDLHSELNLSSLELGDSALYFCASSVGLAGAQETQYFGPGTRLLVL.

This clone occurred a few times. V gene TRBV19 combines with J gene TRBJ2-5, with D maybe TRBD2 (7 bases). V dropped 8 bases and J dropped 5 bases, with 15 bases sitting between them. The CDR3 loop spans 13 amino acids. CDR1 and CDR2 from the germline V gene are LNHDA and SQIVND (reference sequence). CDR3 sequence: CASSRGGSETQYF. The CDR3 region has the DNA TGTGCCAGTTCAAGGGGGGGAAGCGAGACCCAGTACTTC.

The chain is built from TRBV19 and TRBJ2-2; D may be TRBD1 (6 bases). Germline-derived CDR1 and CDR2 are LNHDA and SQIVND (reference sequence). This CDR3 spans 14 amino acids. V lost 5 bases, J lost 5 bases, and 12 bases lay in between. CDR3 bases: TGTGCCAGTAGTTCGCAGGGGAGTACCGGGGAGCTGTTTTTT. Protein sequence: CASSSQGSTGELFF.

V gene TRBV5-1 combines with J gene TRBJ1-2, with D perhaps TRBD1 (5 bases). CDR1 and CDR2 (germline): SGHRS, YFSETQ. V gave up 2 bases and J gave up 0 bases, with 23 bases separating them. This CDR3 spans 19 amino acids. This chain's CDR3 is CASSFLSGRVSGTNYGYTF. In DNA, the CDR3 is TGCGCCAGCAGCTTCCTCTCCGGACGGGTATCAGGGACTAACTATGGCTACACCTTC.

DNA of the CDR3: TGTGCCAGCAGCGTAGCCGGGCTAGCGGACAATGAGCAGTTCTTC. Its translation: CASSVAGLADNEQFF. The chain combines TRBV9 with TRBJ2-1, with TRBD2 matching 7 bases. Trimming took 0 bases from V and 5 from J; bases not matched to a gene: 5. The germline gives CDR1 SGDLS, CDR2 YYNGEE. CDR3 length: 15 residues.

This clone was picked up a small number of times. The genes are TRBV7-3 and TRBJ1-1, with D maybe TRBD1 (6 bases). This CDR3 contains 14 residues. The ends were cut back, 5 bases at V and 3 bases at J, with 13 bases in the middle. Germline assignment: CDR1 SGHTA and CDR2 FQGTGA. In DNA, the CDR3 is TGTGCCAGCAGCGTTACCCCAGGGGACACTGAAGCTTTCTTT. This sequence encodes CASSVTPGDTEAFF.

This clone was seen just once. One end of the junction varies from germline; a read error may be responsible. The V and J genes are TRBV5-1 and TRBJ1-2, with D perhaps matching TRBD1 (5 bases). Germline CDR1 and CDR2: SGHRS and YFSETQ. The CDR3 is 14 residues long. The DNA for the CDR3 is TGCGCCAGCAGCTTCGGGGGGACCAACTATGGCTACCCCTTC. It codes for CASSFGGTNYGYPF.

This clone was seen a few times. The J gene is TRBJ1-6, the V gene TRBV6-1; 10 bases line up with TRBD1. J was trimmed by 14 bases and V by 8 bases; bases with no gene match: 12. Germline V gives CDR1 MNHNS, CDR2 SASEGT. This CDR3 spans 14 amino acids. CDR3 region: CASVARDRGISLHF. CDR3 nucleotide sequence: TGTGCCAGCGTAGCCCGGGACAGGGGAATTTCCCTCCACTTT.

In this sample, this clone turned up once. The rearrangement joins TRBV2 to TRBJ2-7, with 13 nucleotides matching TRBD2. CDR1 SNHLY and CDR2 FYNNEI come from the germline V gene. The CDR3 totals 15 residues. The V segment lost 6 bases and the J segment 2 bases; nucleotides outside the gene matches: 4. The CDR3 nucleotides read TGTGCCAGCAGGAGGACTAGCGGGGGCCCCTACGAGCAGTACTTC. Amino acid sequence: CASRRTSGGPYEQYF. Full variable domain (outside the CDR3, taken from reference TRBV2 and TRBJ2-7): EPEVTQTPSHQVTQMGQEVILRCVPISNHLYFYWYRQILGQKVEFLVSFYNNEISEKSEIFDDQFSVERPDGSNFTLKIRSTKLEDSAMYFCASRRTSGGPYEQYFGPGTRLTVT.

The rearrangement joins TRBV5-1 to TRBJ2-7; 10 nucleotides agree with TRBD1. CDR1 is SGHRS, CDR2 YFSETQ, per germline. The CDR3 totals 16 residues. V shed 3 bases and J 6 bases; nucleotides not matched to a gene: 12. CDR3 sequence: CASSWSQRGQGVEQYF. The CDR3 region has the DNA TGCGCCAGCAGCTGGAGTCAGCGAGGACAGGGGGTCGAGCAGTACTTC.

V is TRBV28 and J is TRBJ2-2, with D possibly being TRBD1 (5 bases). This CDR3 is built from 16 residues. V shed 1 base and J shed 9 bases, with 18 bases lying between them. Germline V gene lookup returns CDR1 MDHEN and CDR2 SYDVKM. CDR3 protein: CASSLSGQIRWRELFF. The DNA for the CDR3 is TGTGCCAGCAGTTTATCCGGACAAATCCGATGGAGGGAGCTGTTTTTT.

V usage is TRBV19 and J usage is TRBJ1-6, with a possible D match to TRBD1 (5 bases). This CDR3 has 14 residues. V was pared by 8 bases and J by 3 bases, with 11 bases between. The germline gives CDR1 LNHDA, CDR2 SQIVND (reference sequence). CDR3 residues: CASHGQGYNSPLHF. CDR3 bases: TGTGCCAGTCACGGGCAGGGCTATAATTCACCCCTCCACTTT. The full variable domain, in which reference TRBV19 and TRBJ1-6 provide the parts outside the CDR3, is DGGITQSPKYLFRKEGQNVTLSCEQNLNHDAMYWYRQDPGQGLRLIYYSQIVNDFQKGDIAEGYSVSREKKESFPLTVTSAQKNPTAFYLCASHGQGYNSPLHFGNGTRLTVT.

CDR3 in amino acids: CAWILLGQGQNTEAFF. CDR3 sequence (DNA): TGTGCCTGGATTCTCTTGGGACAGGGGCAGAACACTGAAGCTTTCTTT. The V call is TRBV30, the J call TRBJ1-1, with TRBD1 identical over 10 bases. CDR1 is GTSNPN, CDR2 SVGIG, per germline (reference sequence). The CDR3 runs to 16 residues. V lost 4 bases and J lost 1; bases outside the gene matches: 9. The whole variable domain, remainder taken from reference TRBV30 and TRBJ1-1, is SQTIHQWPATLVQPVGSPLSLECTVEGTSNPNLYWYRQAAGRGLQLLFYSVGIGQISSEVPQNLSASRPQDRQFILSSKKLLLSDSGFYLCAWILLGQGQNTEAFFGQGTRLTVV.